These T cell receptor beta chains were read from a single sample in a study of blood T cell repertoires in COVID-19. Sequenced by immunoSEQ multiplex PCR; TCRdb stores in-frame clones only, minus some. Among roughly 220,000 clones, roughly 81% were seen once, and the ten largest hold roughly 2.8%. The sequenced sample consisted of peripheral blood. Every receptor here comes from a man between 45 and 60 years old who had recovered from COVID-19. Each CDR3 is given with its conserved first and last residue. D genes are given only for firm matches. Clone size appears in some rows only: once, few, many, or a class for an expanded clone.

>NA|TRBJ1-5|TRBV6-1|NA
TGTGCCAGCAGTGAAGCGGTCCAGGGTAGGCAGCCCCAGCATTTT
CASSEAVQGRQPQHF
>NA|TRBJ2-7|TRBV6-5|TRBD2
TGTGCCAGCGGGGGGACTAGCGGGACCTCCTACGAGCAGTACTTC
CASGGTSGTSYEQYF
>few|TRBJ1-6|TRBV6-5|TRBD1
TGTGCCAGCAGTTACCCCGACAGGGAACGATCACCCCTCCACTTT
CASSYPDRERSPLHF
>NA|TRBJ1-2|TRBV4-2|TRBD1
TGTGCCAGCAGCCAAGAAGCGGGGACAGGGGCTATTGGCTACACCTTC
CASSQEAGTGAIGYTF
>NA|TRBJ2-7|TRBV9|TRBD2
TGTGCCAGCAGCGTAGGATTAGCGGGGGCATACGAGCAGTACTTC
CASSVGLAGAYEQYF
>NA|TRBJ2-7|TRBV28|NA
TGTGCCAGCAGTTTCAGAGGAGGCATGCGAAACTACGAGCAGTACTTC
CASSFRGGMRNYEQYF
>NA|TRBJ2-3|TRBV5-4|TRBD2
TGTGCCAGCAGCTCGGGACTAGCGGGAGCTAAGGATACGCAGTATTTT
CASSSGLAGAKDTQYF
>NA|TRBJ2-7|TRBV28|NA
TGTGCCAGCAGTTTGGGCGGGACAGCCTCCTACGAGCAGTACTTC
CASSLGGTASYEQYF
>NA|TRBJ1-5|TRBV7-8|NA
TGTGCCAGCAGCTTAGTGCGGACAAATCAGCCCCAGCATTTT
CASSLVRTNQPQHF
>few|TRBJ2-7|TRBV28|TRBD2
TGTGCCAGCAGACTACTAGCGGTTCTCTCCTACGAGCAGTACTTC
CASRLLAVLSYEQYF
>NA|TRBJ2-1|TRBV2|TRBD2
TGTGCCAGCAGCCCCAAGCGGGAGAAACGTTACAATGAGCAGTTCTTC
CASSPKREKRYNEQFF
>NA|TRBJ2-1|TRBV10-1|NA
TGCGCCAGCAGTGAGTCTTGGAGGATAGGGAACAATGAGCAGTTCTTC
CASSESWRIGNNEQFF
>NA|TRBJ2-7|TRBV29-1|TRBD1
TGCAGCGTTGAAACAGGGGCGACCTACGAGCAGTACTTC
CSVETGATYEQYF
>NA|TRBJ1-4|TRBV5-8|TRBD1
TGTGCCAGCAGCTTGGGCCAGGGGGTGACTAATGAAAAACTGTTTTTT
CASSLGQGVTNEKLFF
>once|TRBJ2-1|TRBV6-6|TRBD1
TGTGCCAGCAGTTACTCCGAGGGGGCCGCTGAGCAGTTCTTC
CASSYSEGAAEQFF
>NA|TRBJ1-3|TRBV11-2|NA
TGTGCCAGCAGCTCTACGACAGGAAGCTCTGGAAACACCATATATTTT
CASSSTTGSSGNTIYF
>NA|TRBJ1-2|TRBV7-9|NA
TGTGCCAGCAGCTTAGCGGAAAGGGGTTATGGCTACACCTTC
CASSLAERGYGYTF
>NA|TRBJ2-1|TRBV7-6|NA
TGTGCCAGCAGCTTAGCGAAACTAGTCCTGTCCTACAATGAGCAGTTCTTC
CASSLAKLVLSYNEQFF
>NA|TRBJ2-1|TRBV7-2|NA
TGTGCCAGCAGCTTACGGCCCTTGGACAGTGAGCAGTTCTTC
CASSLRPLDSEQFF
>NA|TRBJ1-2|TRBV7-2|NA
TGTGCCAGCAGCCGCCCCCGGGACAAACTATATGGCTACACCTTC
CASSRPRDKLYGYTF
>NA|TRBJ2-7|TRBV28|TRBD2
TGTGCCAGCAGCGGGGGACTAGCGGGAGTTTTTTACGAGCAGTACTTC
CASSGGLAGVFYEQYF
>NA|TRBJ2-7|TRBV7-8|TRBD1
TGTGCCAGCAGCTCAAGGGGGCTGGGGTCCTACGAGCAGTACTTC
CASSSRGLGSYEQYF
>NA|TRBJ1-5|TRBV10-2|TRBD1
TGCGCCAGCACAACAGGGGGCGGACAGCCCCAGCATTTT
CASTTGGGQPQHF
>NA|TRBJ1-4|TRBV18|TRBD1
TGTGCCAGCTCGTCCGGGACAGGGAATGAAAAACTGTTTTTT
CASSSGTGNEKLFF
>NA|TRBJ2-1|TRBV19|NA
TGTGCCAGTAGTGGGCTTGGGGCAGCCTACTACAATGAGCAGTTCTTC
CASSGLGAAYYNEQFF
>NA|TRBJ2-5|TRBV12-3/TRBV12-4|NA
TGTGCCAGCAGTTTACGGGAGACCCAGTACTTC
CASSLRETQYF
>NA|TRBJ2-1|TRBV28|NA
TGTGCCAGCACTTTACCGGCGGGGTACAATGAGCAGTTCTTC
CASTLPAGYNEQFF
>NA|TRBJ2-7|TRBV28|NA
TGTGCCAGCAGTTTAGCGGGGACCTCTCGAGAGCAGTACTTC
CASSLAGTSREQYF
>NA|TRBJ2-3|TRBV18|TRBD2
TGTGCCAGCTCAACAGGGACTAGCGATACGCAGTATTTT
CASSTGTSDTQYF
>NA|TRBJ2-1|TRBV18|TRBD2
TGTGCCAGCTCACCTAAACTAGCGGGAGGGTTCAATGAGCAGTTCTTC
CASSPKLAGGFNEQFF
>NA|TRBJ2-2|TRBV12-2|NA
TGTGCAAGTCGCTTCCAAGGCGGGGGGGACACCGGGGAGCTGTTTTTT
CASRFQGGGDTGELFF
>NA|TRBJ2-3|TRBV27|TRBD1
TGTGCCAGCACCCTCCTAGGACAGGGGGCAAATACGCAGTATTTT
CASTLLGQGANTQYF
>NA|TRBJ2-1|TRBV28|TRBD2
TGTGCCAGCAGTTTGGGTCTAGCGGGAGGGCCATACAATGAGCAGTTCTTC
CASSLGLAGGPYNEQFF
>NA|TRBJ2-7|TRBV6-1|TRBD1
TGTGCCAGCAGTGAACAGCCAGGGGGCATGTACGAGCAGTACTTC
CASSEQPGGMYEQYF
>NA|TRBJ2-7|TRBV6-5|NA
TGTGCCAGCAAGGGGCAAACCTACGAGCAGTACTTC
CASKGQTYEQYF
>once|TRBJ2-1|TRBV24-1|TRBD2
TGTGCCACCAGTGACCCCGGGACTAGCGGGAGAAGGAATGAGCAGTTCTTC
CATSDPGTSGRRNEQFF
>NA|TRBJ1-5|TRBV28|TRBD1
TGTGCCAGCAGCTCCCCTAACAGGGGTTTTCAGCCCCAGCATTTT
CASSSPNRGFQPQHF
>few|TRBJ2-7|TRBV28|NA
TGTGCCAGCAGTTTATTGGATCGGATGAGGGGGGAGCAGTACTTC
CASSLLDRMRGEQYF
>few|TRBJ2-5|TRBV24-1|TRBD1
TGTGCCACCAGTGATTCCCGGACAGGGGGGGAGACCCAGTACTTC
CATSDSRTGGETQYF
>NA|TRBJ1-2|TRBV28|NA
TGTGCCAGCAGTTTATCGGCAGGGAACTATGGCTACACCTTC
CASSLSAGNYGYTF
>NA|TRBJ1-1|TRBV7-2|TRBD1
TGTGCCAGCAGCTTAGGACAGGGGCTGAACACTGAAGCTTTCTTT
CASSLGQGLNTEAFF
>NA|TRBJ2-7|TRBV5-1|NA
TGCGCCAGCCGTCCTAGCACCGCTAAGAGCTCCTACGAGCAGTACTTC
CASRPSTAKSSYEQYF
>NA|TRBJ2-7|TRBV28|NA
TGTGCCAGCAGTCCGGTCGGGGACTCCTACGAGCAGTACTTC
CASSPVGDSYEQYF
>NA|TRBJ2-1|TRBV5-1|NA
TGCGCCAGCAGCTTCGCAGAAAACAATGAGCAGTTCTTC
CASSFAENNEQFF
>NA|TRBJ2-3|TRBV3-1/TRBV3-2|TRBD2
TGTGCCAGCAGCCAAGGTGTTAGCGGGGGTACAGATACGCAGTATTTT
CASSQGVSGGTDTQYF
>NA|TRBJ1-3|TRBV9|TRBD1
TGTGCCAGCAGCCAGGGGGGTGGTCGCTCTGGAAACACCATATATTTT
CASSQGGGRSGNTIYF
>NA|TRBJ2-7|TRBV7-9|TRBD1
TGTGCCAGCAGCTTACTAGGCTGGGGGACAGGGGGATCCTACGAGCAGTACTTC
CASSLLGWGTGGSYEQYF
>few|TRBJ2-2|TRBV5-1|TRBD1
TGCGCCAGCAGCTTGGGACAGGGGTACACCGGGGAGCTGTTTTTT
CASSLGQGYTGELFF
>NA|TRBJ2-5|TRBV21-1|NA
TGTGCCAGCAGCAAGGCACAGGGGGCGCAAGGAGAGACCCAGTACTTC
CASSKAQGAQGETQYF
>NA|TRBJ1-2|TRBV5-1|NA
TGCGCCAGCAGCTTCGAGGATTTCCCCTATGGCTACACCTTC
CASSFEDFPYGYTF
>NA|TRBJ1-5|TRBV3-1/TRBV3-2|NA
TGTGCCAGCAGCCAATCTGGCGTGGGCATTCAGCCCCAGCATTTT
CASSQSGVGIQPQHF
>NA|TRBJ2-7|TRBV27|TRBD1
TGTGCCAGCAGTTTATCCGGGACAGGGACCTACGAGCAGTACTTC
CASSLSGTGTYEQYF
>NA|TRBJ2-6|TRBV3-1/TRBV3-2|TRBD2
TGTGCCAGCAGGAAGGCCGGGACTAGCGGGAGTTCCGGGGCCAACGTCCTGACTTTC
CASRKAGTSGSSGANVLTF
>NA|TRBJ1-4|TRBV4-1|NA
TGCGCCAGCAGCCTTCCAGGTGCAACTAATGAAAAACTGTTTTTT
CASSLPGATNEKLFF
>few|TRBJ1-3|TRBV4-2|TRBD1
TGTGCCAGCAGCCCACTGACAGGGGGCTCTGGAAACACCATATATTTT
CASSPLTGGSGNTIYF